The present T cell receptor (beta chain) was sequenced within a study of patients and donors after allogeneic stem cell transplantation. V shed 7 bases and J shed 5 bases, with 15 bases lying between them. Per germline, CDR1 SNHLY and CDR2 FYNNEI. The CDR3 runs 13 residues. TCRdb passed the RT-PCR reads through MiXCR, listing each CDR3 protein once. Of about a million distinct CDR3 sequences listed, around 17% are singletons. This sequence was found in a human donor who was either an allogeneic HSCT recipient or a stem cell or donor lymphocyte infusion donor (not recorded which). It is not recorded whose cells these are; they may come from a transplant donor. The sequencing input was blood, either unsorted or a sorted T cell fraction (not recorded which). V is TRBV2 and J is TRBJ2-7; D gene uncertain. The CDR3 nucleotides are TGTGCCAGCACCCCTAGATCTCGGAACGAGCAGTACTTC. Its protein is CASTPRSRNEQYF.